This TCR beta chain was found in a study of blood T cell repertoires in COVID-19. In the study overall: The analysed material was cDNA or gDNA that came from T cells, B-cell-depleted T cells, or PBMCs.

Participants' own reports of clinical history determined their cohort assignment. Here immunoSEQ multiplex PCR was the method, and the copy in TCRdb shows in-frame clones only, minus some. Of about 270,000 clones listed, around 90% are singletons. The trim removed 1 base at V and 5 bases at J, leaving 10 bases unmatched. This CDR3 is 17 amino acids long. Per germline, CDR1 LGHDT and CDR2 YNNKEL (reference sequence). The clonotype originates from a woman aged 45-65 years who had recovered from COVID-19. The chain is built from TRBV3-1 (or the pseudogene TRBV3-2) and TRBJ2-5; 10 bases align to TRBD2. Sequencing input: PBMCs or T cells enriched from blood (not recorded which). CDR3 nucleotide sequence: TGTGCCAGCAGCCAAGTTTTAAAGCGGGAGGGCCGGGAGACCCAGTACTTC. Its translation is CASSQVLKREGRETQYF.